A selection of T cell receptor beta chains follows, all from one sample in a study of blood T cell repertoires in COVID-19. Measured with immunoSEQ multiplex PCR; TCRdb has only the in-frame clones, and not every one. Of 56,000 or so clones detected, 80% to 90% appear once; the ten largest clones hold 15% to 25%. Sequencing was done on a sample of peripheral blood. These receptors all stem from a human donor in a cohort sampled during active COVID-19. The CDR3 runs from the conserved cysteine through the conserved F or W. Each record gives: V gene, J gene, D gene, clone size, CDR3 DNA, CDR3 protein. A D gene is named only where the DNA matches it firmly. Only part of the rows carry a size: once, few, many, or a class if the clone is expanded.

TRBV6-5,TRBJ2-5,-,-,TGTGCCAGCAGTTACGAGGAGGGTGCGGGAGAGACCCAGTACTTC,CASSYEEGAGETQYF
TRBV15,TRBJ2-3,TRBD2,-,TGTGCCACCAGCAGAGGGGGGGGGAGCACAGATACGCAGTATTTT,CATSRGGGSTDTQYF
TRBV29-1,TRBJ2-1,TRBD2,-,TGCAGCGTTTATGGGGGGGAGAGCTCCTACAATGAGCAGTTCTTC,CSVYGGESSYNEQFF
TRBV6-6,TRBJ1-2,TRBD1,-,TGTGCCAGCTGTCCGGGACAGGGGGCTCGCTACACCTTC,CASCPGQGARYTF
TRBV28,TRBJ1-5,-,-,TGTGCCAGCAGTTCAGGGGCGTTGGGCAATCAGCCCCAGCATTTT,CASSSGALGNQPQHF
TRBV7-2,TRBJ2-3,TRBD2,once,TGTGCCAGCAGCTTCTCAGGCCCGGGGGGAGCAGATACGCAGTATTTT,CASSFSGPGGADTQYF
TRBV19,TRBJ1-2,TRBD1,-,TGTGCCAGTAGTATGGCCCGGACAGGGAGTGGCTACACCTTC,CASSMARTGSGYTF
TRBV5-1,TRBJ1-1,TRBD1,-,TGCGCCAGCAGCGGGGGACAGGGTTTCTTCACTGAAGCTTTCTTT,CASSGGQGFFTEAFF
TRBV7-6,TRBJ1-1,TRBD1,few,TGTGCCAGCAGCTTGGGTGGGACAGCAGGGTTTAATGAAGCTTTCTTT,CASSLGGTAGFNEAFF
TRBV19,TRBJ2-7,-,-,TGTGCCAGTAGTACGATACAGAGCTCCTACGAGCAGTACTTC,CASSTIQSSYEQYF